The rows below give T cell receptor beta chains drawn from one sample of a study of shared clonotypes between healthy human individuals. The assay was immunoSEQ multiplex PCR, and TCRdb's table has in-frame clones only and misses some. The sample yields about 2.3 million clones, under 95% seen once. Sequenced sample: naive CD4+ T cells from PBMCs. These receptors were obtained from a man aged 18 to 35 in good health. Some clones in this sample may be carry-over from other donors' samples. Both conserved end residues are part of each CDR3. D genes are given only for firm matches. Clone size, where shown, is once, few, many, or a class for clones that have expanded.

abundance | j_gene | d_gene | v_gene | CDR3nt | CDR3aa
- | TRBJ2-7 | - | TRBV27 | TGTGCCACCCACGAGCAGTACTTC | CATHEQYF
- | TRBJ2-2 | TRBD1 | TRBV18 | TGTGCCAGCTCACCTCAGACAGGGGCGAACACCGGGGAGCTGTTTTTT | CASSPQTGANTGELFF
- | TRBJ2-5 | - | TRBV28 | TGTGCCAGCAGTTTACGGTTTAGGCAAGAGACCCAGTACTTC | CASSLRFRQETQYF
- | TRBJ1-5 | - | TRBV27 | TGTGCCAGCGCGTCCCTGAGCAATCAGCCCCAGCATTTT | CASASLSNQPQHF
- | TRBJ2-1 | - | TRBV7-3 | TGTGCCAGCAGCTCGCGACAGACCAATGAGCAGTTCTTC | CASSSRQTNEQFF
- | TRBJ2-5 | - | TRBV2 | TGTGCCAGCAGCGTACAGGGTATGCCAGGAGAGACCCAGTACTTC | CASSVQGMPGETQYF
- | TRBJ2-5 | TRBD1 | TRBV5-1 | TGCGCCAGCAGCTTAGGACAGGGTGGAGAGACCCAGTACTTC | CASSLGQGGETQYF
- | TRBJ1-1 | - | TRBV4-1 | TGCGCCAGCAGCCAAGTAGCAGACCAGAACACTGAAGCTTTCTTT | CASSQVADQNTEAFF
few | TRBJ1-1 | - | TRBV19 | TGTGCCAGTAATTTGGTGGGAGGTATGAGGGCTGAAGCTTTCTTT | CASNLVGGMRAEAFF
- | TRBJ2-4 | TRBD2 | TRBV18 | TGTGCCAGCGGACTAGCGGGAGGATACAAAAACATTCAGTACTTC | CASGLAGGYKNIQYF
once | TRBJ1-1 | TRBD1 | TRBV28 | TGTGCCAGCACGCTATGGACAGGGGGGGGTGCTGAAGCTTTCTTT | CASTLWTGGGAEAFF
- | TRBJ1-5 | - | TRBV5-1 | TGCGCCAGCAGCTTGGAGGCAGGCTATAGCAATCAGCCCCAGCATTTT | CASSLEAGYSNQPQHF
once | TRBJ2-3 | - | TRBV5-4 | TGTGCCAGCAGCTTGACCGGGGGTACGCAGTATTTT | CASSLTGGTQYF
- | TRBJ1-3 | - | TRBV19 | TGTGCCAGTAGTACAAACAGGGTCCCGAACACCATATATTTT | CASSTNRVPNTIYF
- | TRBJ1-2 | - | TRBV7-3 | TGTGCCAGCAGCTTACGGGCTGAAAACTATGGCTACACCTTC | CASSLRAENYGYTF
- | TRBJ2-3 | - | TRBV19 | TGTGCCAGTAGTATAGATGGGGGGTACACAGATACGCAGTATTTT | CASSIDGGYTDTQYF
- | TRBJ1-1 | - | TRBV5-1 | TGCGCCAGCAGCTTGGAGGACTTCACTGAAGCTTTCTTT | CASSLEDFTEAFF
once | TRBJ2-3 | - | TRBV6-4 | TGTGCCAGCAGTGACGGGCCAGGGTACACAGATACGCAGTATTTT | CASSDGPGYTDTQYF
- | TRBJ1-2 | TRBD1 | TRBV9 | TGTGCCAGCAGCGTAGCAAGCTACAGGGGGGGTAACTATGGCTACACCTTC | CASSVASYRGGNYGYTF
once | TRBJ1-5 | - | TRBV11-2 | TGTGCCAGCAGCGCCCAGGGCAATAGCAATCAGCCCCAGCATTTT | CASSAQGNSNQPQHF
- | TRBJ2-6 | - | TRBV2 | TGTGCCAGCAGCCCGGCCAGCCCTGGGGCCAACGTCCTGACTTTC | CASSPASPGANVLTF
- | TRBJ2-3 | - | TRBV5-6 | TGTGCCAGCAGCTTGAAAGCGGGAGATACGCAGTATTTT | CASSLKAGDTQYF
- | TRBJ1-1 | - | TRBV5-6 | TGTGCCAGCAGCTTGGTGAGTACTGAAGCTTTCTTT | CASSLVSTEAFF
once | TRBJ2-7 | - | TRBV28 | TGTGCCAGCAGCAGGGACTCGCCCTCCTACGAGCAGTACTTC | CASSRDSPSYEQYF
- | TRBJ2-7 | - | TRBV5-6 | TGTGCCAGCAGCTTGATACGGGGCTTCAGCTACGAGCAGTACTTC | CASSLIRGFSYEQYF
- | TRBJ2-1 | TRBD2 | TRBV12-5 | TGTGCTAGTGGTTTGGGCATCGGACTAGCGGGAAAGGGGTACAATGAGCAGTTCTTC | CASGLGIGLAGKGYNEQFF
few | TRBJ1-5 | TRBD1 | TRBV29-1 | TGCAGCGTTGAACCCGGGACAGGGGGACAGCCCCAGCATTTT | CSVEPGTGGQPQHF
- | TRBJ2-3 | - | TRBV7-9 | TGTGCCAGCAGCTTAAGGCCCCCGGAAGATACGCAGTATTTT | CASSLRPPEDTQYF
- | TRBJ2-3 | - | TRBV2 | TGTGCCAGCAAGGGGGGGGCAGATACGCAGTATTTT | CASKGGADTQYF
- | TRBJ1-1 | - | TRBV7-9 | TGTGCCAGCAGCTTTATCCAGGGTGAAGCTTTCTTT | CASSFIQGEAFF
- | TRBJ2-7 | - | TRBV7-2 | TGTGCCAGCAGCTTAGTCCCCAGCGGGTACGAGCAGTACTTC | CASSLVPSGYEQYF
- | TRBJ2-1 | - | TRBV5-4 | TGTGCCAGCAGCTTAGGGCAGGGTGGCTACAATGAGCAGTTCTTC | CASSLGQGGYNEQFF
once | TRBJ2-5 | - | TRBV2 | TGTGCCAGCAGTGGGGTCCCGCGGATAATAGAGACCCAGTACTTC | CASSGVPRIIETQYF
- | TRBJ2-1 | - | TRBV2 | TGTGCCAGCAGTCTAGCGACTTACAATGAGCAGTTCTTC | CASSLATYNEQFF
- | TRBJ2-2 | - | TRBV5-4 | TGTGCCAGCAGCAGCCCCGACACGGCGAACACCGGGGAGCTGTTTTTT | CASSSPDTANTGELFF
once | TRBJ2-2 | - | TRBV5-4 | TGTGCCAGCAGCTTGCAATCCCAAAGCACCGGGGAGCTGTTTTTT | CASSLQSQSTGELFF
few | TRBJ1-1 | - | TRBV19 | TGTGCCAGTAGTATCGGGAGACCCAACACTGAAGCTTTCTTT | CASSIGRPNTEAFF
- | TRBJ2-5 | TRBD2 | TRBV28 | TGTGCCAGCAGGCCGGGGGGGCAGCACGGTTGGGAGACCCAGTACTTC | CASRPGGQHGWETQYF
once | TRBJ2-5 | TRBD2 | TRBV5-4 | TGTGCCAGCAGCTTGTCATCGACTAGCGGGAGGTCGGGGGAGACCCAGTACTTC | CASSLSSTSGRSGETQYF
- | TRBJ1-1 | TRBD1 | TRBV15 | TGTGCCACCAGCAGTGGGACAGGGGGCGAATCTGAAGCTTTCTTT | CATSSGTGGESEAFF
- | TRBJ1-3 | - | TRBV18 | TGTGCCAGCTCACCACAACCAGGGGTCGGTGGAAACACCATATATTTT | CASSPQPGVGGNTIYF
- | TRBJ2-1 | TRBD2 | TRBV7-8 | TGTGCCAGCAGCGTAGCGGGAGATCAAGGCAATGAGCAGTTCTTC | CASSVAGDQGNEQFF
- | TRBJ2-5 | - | TRBV4-1 | TGCGCCAGCAGCCAAGATATGGGTTCATCGACCCAGTACTTC | CASSQDMGSSTQYF
- | TRBJ2-7 | - | TRBV21-1 | TGTGCCAGCAGCATTCGCCTAGCGGGAGTCATCTCCTACGAGCAGTACTTC | CASSIRLAGVISYEQYF
- | TRBJ1-2 | TRBD1 | TRBV19 | TGTGCCAGTAGTTCAGGGACAGTAAACTATGGCTACACCTTC | CASSSGTVNYGYTF
once | TRBJ2-3 | TRBD1 | TRBV5-6 | TGTGCCAGCAGCCACAGACAGGGGGGAACAGATACGCAGTATTTT | CASSHRQGGTDTQYF